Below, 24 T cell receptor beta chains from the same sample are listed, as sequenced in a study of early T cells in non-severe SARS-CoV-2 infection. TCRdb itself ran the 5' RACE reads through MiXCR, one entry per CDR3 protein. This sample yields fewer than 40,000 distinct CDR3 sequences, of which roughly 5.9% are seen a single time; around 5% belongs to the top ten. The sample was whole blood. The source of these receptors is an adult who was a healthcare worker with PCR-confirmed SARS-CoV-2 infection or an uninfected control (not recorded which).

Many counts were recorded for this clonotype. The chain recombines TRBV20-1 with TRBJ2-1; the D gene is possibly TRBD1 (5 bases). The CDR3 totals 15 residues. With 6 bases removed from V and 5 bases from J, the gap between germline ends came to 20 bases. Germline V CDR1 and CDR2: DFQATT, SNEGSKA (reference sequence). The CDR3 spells CSAPPLFVGHNEQFF. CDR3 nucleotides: TGCAGTGCACCGCCCCTTTTTGTGGGGCACAATGAGCAGTTCTTC.

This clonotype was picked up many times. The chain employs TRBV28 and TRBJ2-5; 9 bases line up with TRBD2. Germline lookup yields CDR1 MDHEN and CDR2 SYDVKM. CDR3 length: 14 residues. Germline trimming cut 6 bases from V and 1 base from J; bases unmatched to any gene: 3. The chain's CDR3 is CASSIAGVQETQYF. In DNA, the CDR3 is TGTGCCAGCAGCATAGCGGGAGTCCAAGAGACCCAGTACTTC.

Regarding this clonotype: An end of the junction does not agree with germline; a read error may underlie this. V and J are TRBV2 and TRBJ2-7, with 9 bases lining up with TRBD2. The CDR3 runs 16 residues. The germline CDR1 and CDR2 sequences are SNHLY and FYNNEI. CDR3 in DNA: TGTGTCAGCACTCGAAGCCAGCGGGAGGCGCCCTACGAGCAGTACTTC. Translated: CVSTRSQREAPYEQYF.

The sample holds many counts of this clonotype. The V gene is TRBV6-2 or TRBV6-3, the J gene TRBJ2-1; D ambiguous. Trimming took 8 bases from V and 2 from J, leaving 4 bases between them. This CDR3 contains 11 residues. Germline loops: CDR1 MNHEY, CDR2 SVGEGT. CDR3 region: CASVAYNEQFF. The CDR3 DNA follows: TGTGCCAGCGTTGCCTACAATGAGCAGTTCTTC.

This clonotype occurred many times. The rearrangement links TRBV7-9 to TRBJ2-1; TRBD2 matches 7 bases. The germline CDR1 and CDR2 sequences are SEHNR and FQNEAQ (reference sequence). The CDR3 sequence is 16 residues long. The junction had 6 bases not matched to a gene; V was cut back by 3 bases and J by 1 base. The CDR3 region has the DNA TGTGCCAGCAGCTTGGGGACTACCCTATCCTACAATGAGCAGTTCTTC. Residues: CASSLGTTLSYNEQFF.

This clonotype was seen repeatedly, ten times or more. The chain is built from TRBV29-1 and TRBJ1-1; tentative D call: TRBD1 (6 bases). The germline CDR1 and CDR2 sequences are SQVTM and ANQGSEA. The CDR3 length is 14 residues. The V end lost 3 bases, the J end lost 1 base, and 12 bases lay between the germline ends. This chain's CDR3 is CSVDQGLRNTEAFF. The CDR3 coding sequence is TGCAGCGTTGATCAGGGGCTTAGGAACACTGAAGCTTTCTTT.

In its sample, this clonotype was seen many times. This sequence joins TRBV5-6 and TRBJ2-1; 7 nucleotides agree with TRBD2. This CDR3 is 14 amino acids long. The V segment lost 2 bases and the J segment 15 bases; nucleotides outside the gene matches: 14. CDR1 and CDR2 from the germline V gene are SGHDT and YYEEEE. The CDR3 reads CASSLRSGISSRFF. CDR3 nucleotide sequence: TGTGCCAGCAGCTTAAGAAGCGGGATTTCTTCAAGGTTCTTC.

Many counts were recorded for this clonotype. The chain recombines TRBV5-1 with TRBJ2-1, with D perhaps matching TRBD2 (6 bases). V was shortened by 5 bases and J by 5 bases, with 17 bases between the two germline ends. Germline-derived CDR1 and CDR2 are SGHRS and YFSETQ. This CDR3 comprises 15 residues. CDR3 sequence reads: CASRMTGTRHNEQFF. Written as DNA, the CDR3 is TGCGCCAGCAGAATGACCGGGACTCGCCACAATGAGCAGTTCTTC.

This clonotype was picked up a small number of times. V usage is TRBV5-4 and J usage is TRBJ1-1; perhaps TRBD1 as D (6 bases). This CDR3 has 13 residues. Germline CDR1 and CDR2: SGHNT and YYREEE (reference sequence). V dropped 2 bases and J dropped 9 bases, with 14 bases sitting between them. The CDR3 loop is CASSFRGQGKAFF. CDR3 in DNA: TGTGCCAGCAGCTTTCGGGGGCAAGGGAAAGCTTTCTTT.

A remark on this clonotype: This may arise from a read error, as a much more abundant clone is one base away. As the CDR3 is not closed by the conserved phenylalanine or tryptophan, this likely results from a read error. CDR3 nucleotide sequence: TGTGCCAGCAGCTTGACTAGCCTACAAGAGACCCAGTACTCC. It codes for CASSLTSLQETQYS. The V and J genes are TRBV11-3 and TRBJ2-5; 7 bases align to TRBD2. CDR1 and CDR2 from the germline V gene are SGHNT and YENEEA. This CDR3 contains 14 residues. V dropped 3 bases and J dropped 2; count of bases not matched to a gene: 3.

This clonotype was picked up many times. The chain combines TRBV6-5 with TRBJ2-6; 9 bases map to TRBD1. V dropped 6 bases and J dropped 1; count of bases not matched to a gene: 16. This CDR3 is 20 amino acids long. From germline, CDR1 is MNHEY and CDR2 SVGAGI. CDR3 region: CASRSDSRDRAGSGANVLTF. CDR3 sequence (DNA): TGTGCCAGCAGGTCAGATAGCCGGGACAGGGCTGGGTCTGGGGCCAACGTCCTGACTTTC.

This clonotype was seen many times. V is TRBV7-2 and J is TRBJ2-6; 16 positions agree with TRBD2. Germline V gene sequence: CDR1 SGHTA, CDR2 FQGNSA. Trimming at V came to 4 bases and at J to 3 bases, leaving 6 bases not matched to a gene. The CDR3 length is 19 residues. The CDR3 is CASSSQGLAGGLGANVLTF. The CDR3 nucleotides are TGTGCCAGCAGCTCCCAGGGACTAGCGGGAGGGCTTGGGGCCAACGTCCTGACTTTC.

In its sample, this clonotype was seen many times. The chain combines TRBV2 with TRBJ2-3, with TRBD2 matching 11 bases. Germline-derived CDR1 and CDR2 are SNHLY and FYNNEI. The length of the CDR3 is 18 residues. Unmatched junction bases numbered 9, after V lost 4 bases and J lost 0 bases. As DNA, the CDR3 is TGTGCCAGCAGTGGTAGCGGGAGGGCCTTGATTAGCACAGATACGCAGTATTTT. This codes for CASSGSGRALISTDTQYF. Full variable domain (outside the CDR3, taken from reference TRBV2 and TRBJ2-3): EPEVTQTPSHQVTQMGQEVILRCVPISNHLYFYWYRQILGQKVEFLVSFYNNEISEKSEIFDDQFSVERPDGSNFTLKIRSTKLEDSAMYFCASSGSGRALISTDTQYFGPGTRLTVL.

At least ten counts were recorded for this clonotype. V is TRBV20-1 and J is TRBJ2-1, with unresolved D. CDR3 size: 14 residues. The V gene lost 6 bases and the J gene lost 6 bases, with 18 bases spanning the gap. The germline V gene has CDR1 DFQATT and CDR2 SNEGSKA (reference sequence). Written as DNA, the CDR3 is TGCAGTGCCAGATCCCCACTGAGCGTCAATGAGCAGTTCTTC. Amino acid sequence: CSARSPLSVNEQFF.

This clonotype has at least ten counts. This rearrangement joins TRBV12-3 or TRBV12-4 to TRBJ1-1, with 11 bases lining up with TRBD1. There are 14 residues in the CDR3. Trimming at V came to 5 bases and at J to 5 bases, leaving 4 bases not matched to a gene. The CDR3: CASSPGTGGTEAFF. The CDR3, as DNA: TGTGCCAGCAGTCCGGGGACAGGGGGGACTGAAGCTTTCTTT.

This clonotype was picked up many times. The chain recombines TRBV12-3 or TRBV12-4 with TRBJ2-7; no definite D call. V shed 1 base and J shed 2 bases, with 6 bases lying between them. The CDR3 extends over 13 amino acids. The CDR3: CASSLGQTYEQYV. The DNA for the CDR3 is TGTGCCAGCAGTTTAGGCCAGACCTACGAGCAGTACGTC.

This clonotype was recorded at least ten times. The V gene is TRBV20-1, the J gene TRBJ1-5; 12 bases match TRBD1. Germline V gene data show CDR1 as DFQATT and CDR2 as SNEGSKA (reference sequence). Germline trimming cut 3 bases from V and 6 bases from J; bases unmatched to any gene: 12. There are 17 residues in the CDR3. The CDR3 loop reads CSARMRGTGGASQPQHF. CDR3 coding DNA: TGCAGTGCTAGGATGCGTGGGACAGGGGGCGCGAGTCAGCCCCAGCATTTT.

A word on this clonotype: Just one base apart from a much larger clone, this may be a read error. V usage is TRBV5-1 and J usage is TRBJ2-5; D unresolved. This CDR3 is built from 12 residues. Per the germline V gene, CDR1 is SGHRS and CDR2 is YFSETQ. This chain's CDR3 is CASSFSEEIQYF. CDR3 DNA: TGCGCCAGCAGCTTCTCAGAAGAGATCCAGTACTTC.

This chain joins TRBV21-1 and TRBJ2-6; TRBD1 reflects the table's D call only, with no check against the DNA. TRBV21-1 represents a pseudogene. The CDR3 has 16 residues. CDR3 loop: CASSNRGQSGANVLTF. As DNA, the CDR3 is TGTGCCAGCAGCAACAGGGGGCAGTCTGGGGCCAACGTCCTGACTTTC.

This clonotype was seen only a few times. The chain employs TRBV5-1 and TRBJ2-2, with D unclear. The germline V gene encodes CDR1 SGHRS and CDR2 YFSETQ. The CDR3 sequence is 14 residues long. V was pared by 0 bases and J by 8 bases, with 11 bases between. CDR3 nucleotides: TGCGCCAGCAGCTTGGTTCCCAATTCAGGGGAGCTGTTTTTT. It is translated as CASSLVPNSGELFF. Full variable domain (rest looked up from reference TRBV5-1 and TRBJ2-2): KAGVTQTPRYLIKTRGQQVTLSCSPISGHRSVSWYQQTPGQGLQFLFEYFSETQRNKGNFPGRFSGRQFSNSRSEMNVSTLELGDSALYLCASSLVPNSGELFFGEGSRLTVL.

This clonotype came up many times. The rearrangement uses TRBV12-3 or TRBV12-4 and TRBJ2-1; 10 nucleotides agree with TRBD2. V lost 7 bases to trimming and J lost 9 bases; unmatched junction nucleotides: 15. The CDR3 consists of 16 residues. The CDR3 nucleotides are TGTGCCAGCAACGAAGGGGGACTAGCGAACATCGGTGAGCAGTTCTTC. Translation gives CASNEGGLANIGEQFF.

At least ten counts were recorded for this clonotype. In nucleotides, the CDR3 is TGTGCCAGCAGAGGCGCGCCGAACACCGGGGAGCTGTTTTTT. Translation: CASRGAPNTGELFF. The gene calls are TRBV9 and TRBJ2-2; D is undetermined. The V gene's germline CDR1 is SGDLS and CDR2 YYNGEE. V lost 5 bases, J lost 0 bases, and 8 bases lay in between. CDR3 length: 14 amino acids.

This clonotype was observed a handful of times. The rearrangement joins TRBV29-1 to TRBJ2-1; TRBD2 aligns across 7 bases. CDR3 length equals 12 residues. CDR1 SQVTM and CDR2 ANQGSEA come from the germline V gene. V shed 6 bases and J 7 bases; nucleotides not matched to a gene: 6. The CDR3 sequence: CSVGTTSNEQFF. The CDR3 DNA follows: TGCAGCGTCGGGACTACCTCAAATGAGCAGTTCTTC.

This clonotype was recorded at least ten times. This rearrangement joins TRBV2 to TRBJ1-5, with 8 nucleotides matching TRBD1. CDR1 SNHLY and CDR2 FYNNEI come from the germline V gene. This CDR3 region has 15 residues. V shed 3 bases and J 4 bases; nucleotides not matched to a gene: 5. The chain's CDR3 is CASSDRTGRNQPQHF. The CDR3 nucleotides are TGTGCCAGCAGTGACCGGACAGGGCGAAATCAGCCCCAGCATTTT.